This TCR beta chain was captured in a study of shared clonotypes between healthy human individuals (dated by TCRdb to the early 2020s). About the study as a whole: The cohort included a few men and a couple of women between 18 and 49 years of age. For each donor, CD4 naive and CD4 memory were each given three plates, CD8 naive was given two plates, and CD8 memory was given one plate. The study deeply sequenced blood TCR repertoires of five healthy adults to estimate repertoire size and the extent of clonotype sharing between individuals. Different laboratories and diverse techniques were used to prepare libraries and sequence TCR repertoires, to increase sequencing depth and limit assay-specific biases. Each donor's leukapheresis produced roughly between roughly 0.85 and 10 billion PBMCs. Findings and caveats that apply to the study as a whole: Sampling was restricted to blood, and TCR repertoires in tissue are likely to differ from TCR repertoires in blood. Incomplete sequencing was indicated by rarefaction of sorted-subset datasets, despite the large sequencing depth. Clonotypes shared by all four sorted-subset donors showed higher generation probabilities than non-shared clonotypes. Because the study included a small number of donors, the genetic and exposure-history diversity represented was limited. Pairwise subsampling indicated that sequencing depth was expected to affect the degree of clonotype sharing among donors. Estimated clonotype richness was generally larger for naive than for memory subsets. Across a handful of donors, roughly 5.4% of naive CD4, 3% to 3.5% of naive CD8, 2% to 2.5% of memory CD4, and 0.4% of memory CD8 clonotypes were shared.

Using the deep immunoSEQ assay, TCR CDR3 regions were amplified from genomic DNA by multiplex PCR. Extracted genomic DNA from each cell subset was spread evenly across all wells of several immunoSEQ 96-well plates, with each plate serving as a replicate. For sorted subsets, each replicate PCR was loaded with 200 ng genomic DNA, equivalent to about 33,000 T cell genomes. Purified libraries were quantified with a Qubit 3.0 fluorometer, sized on a Bioanalyzer 2100, and re-quantified with the KAPA Library Quantification kit. Every immunoSEQ 96-well plate was sequenced on a separate single-read 150-cycle Illumina NextSeq 550 flow cell. As for how the authors treated the data: Because only junctional sequences without quality scores were contained in the immunoSEQ output, filtering matching that applied to full-length reads could not be performed. To assign V/J genes and CDR3, sequences were annotated using PyIR, a Python wrapper for IgBLAST v1.9, with IMGT germline references. Any read was removed if the V/J assignment was weak (E-value above 1e-6), the CDR3 was missing, or the read contained stop codons, out-of-frame junctions, or ambiguous translated residues. V3J clonotypes were defined as sequences sharing an identical inferred V gene, J gene, and CDR3 amino acid sequence. The percentage overlap between two repertoires was calculated by dividing the number of shared unique clonotypes by the size of the smaller repertoire. Three approaches were used to assess repertoire richness: RTK rarefaction, the Chao1 estimator, and Recon v2.1 estimates of unobserved clonotypes. Generation probabilities were computed with OLGA for all TCRbeta clonotypes obtained by the gDNA method from a few donors. Imported from immuneACCESS, the table was reduced by TCRdb to in-frame sequences with V and J called. These copies leave out some clones; in studies compared against another copy, an unresolved V gene accounts for under half, and the cause of the remainder is not known. That table supplies the V and J calls and clone size; D and trimming were determined from the DNA. The sample profile shows nearly 1,000,000 clones; approximately 80% of them were found once. Around 1.4% of the sample is in the top ten clones.

The donors were healthy, HIV-negative adults who had no recently reported acute infections or vaccinations. Every donor was a Caucasian adult living in Nashville, Tennessee, USA. CD4+ T cells were enriched by magnetic negative selection; naive cells were then positively selected on CD45RA, and the negative fraction formed the memory subset. Blood was collected by leukapheresis, and PBMCs were isolated by Ficoll-Histopaque density gradient centrifugation and then cryopreserved in liquid nitrogen vapor phase. Purity and quantity of every magnetically sorted T cell population were checked by analytical flow cytometry. From each sorted fraction, genomic DNA was isolated and quantified by UV absorbance on a Nanodrop 2000c. The CDR3 runs 14 residues from the cysteine to the phenylalanine. This entry keeps only the CDR3 DNA: 42 bases, framed from base 1. CDR1 SGHVS and CDR2 FQNEAQ are derived from the germline V gene. V drops 1 base and J drops 5 bases, leaving 9 bases in between.

Concerning this clone: The specificity of this receptor is unknown. Base qualities are not provided; no much larger clone lies one nucleotide away.

Rearrangement joined TRBV7-8 to TRBJ2-1; the D gene assignment is ambiguous. The TCR comes from a man between 18 and 29 years old in good health. The sequencing input was memory CD4+ T cells sorted from blood. The sample's cell subset or site label is to be understood as: CD45RA-negative fraction. The CDR3 loop reads CASSLVVANNEQFF. The sequence in DNA is TGTGCCAGCAGCTTAGTTGTGGCAAACAATGAGCAGTTCTTC.